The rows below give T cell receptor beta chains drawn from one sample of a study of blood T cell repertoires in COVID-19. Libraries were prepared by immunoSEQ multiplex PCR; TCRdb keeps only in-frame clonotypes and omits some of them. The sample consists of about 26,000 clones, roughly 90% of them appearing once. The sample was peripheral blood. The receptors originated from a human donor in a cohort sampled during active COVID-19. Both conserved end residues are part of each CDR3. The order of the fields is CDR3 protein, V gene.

CASRQNTGELFF,TRBV2
CAISKTSGLRTDTQYF,TRBV10-3
CASSQVGRQGVGSYEQYF,TRBV3-1/TRBV3-2
CATGTGGLTGQPQHF,TRBV19
CASSQVRFSLNEQFF,TRBV3-1/TRBV3-2
CASRSASAGTDTQYF,TRBV28
CASSLGPMGGRGTDTQYF,TRBV5-1
CASRGSSYEQYF,TRBV7-6
CASSTPGHPNTEAFF,TRBV28
CASSTRVLAGSDTQYF,TRBV3-1/TRBV3-2
CASSLQGVDEKLFF,TRBV7-2
CASSPKRGSYEQYF,TRBV18
CASSSGGNQETQYF,TRBV6-5
CASSLGSGLSGNTIYF,TRBV7-9
CASSLYGRGETQYF,TRBV7-7
CSASIAGAGNEQYF,TRBV20-1
CASSVGLAGDPSGANVLTF,TRBV9
CASSRTGEGYGYTF,TRBV19
CASSLISGGSDTQYF,TRBV7-9
CASSYSPVNFYGYTF,TRBV6-5
CASSLADRDRNGYTF,TRBV7-9
CASGVGQNNYGYTF,TRBV12-5
CASSTSSGSGGDTQYF,TRBV7-2
CASSVTGGEYTGELFF,TRBV10-2
CATSDGTGGGIQYF,TRBV24-1
CASSQPDPSGRLKLATYEQYF,TRBV23-1
CASRRTGGTYEQYF,TRBV28
CASSPRGGKSYEQYF,TRBV5-4
CASSQVRARGLSEKLFF,TRBV4-2
CASSLQGAGTEAFF,TRBV4-1
CASRTTGGTDTQYF,TRBV5-1
CASSQRTGHYEQYF,TRBV4-2
CASSESGANVLTF,TRBV6-1